This paragraph reports one T cell receptor beta chain. Its antigen remains unidentified. The time point denotes: patch test 1, 2 weeks after DPC sensitization. Treatment in this sample: therapeutic diphenylcyclopropenone sensitization with weekly scalp DPC. TCRdb reprocessed the RACE reads with MiXCR, giving one entry per CDR3 protein. The profile shows about 340,000 distinct CDR3 sequences, approximately 6.3% of them singletons. V was pared by 7 bases and J by 5 bases, with 10 bases of the junction left unmatched. Germline V lookup: CDR1 DFQATT, CDR2 SNEGSKA (reference sequence). The CDR3 contains 14 residues. These data are taken from a study of human T cells and chemical hapten exposure. Study conclusions and caveats: TCRs at high frequency, those above 1 in 1000, did not change with DPC sensitization. Significantly greater numbers of large CDR3 similarity clusters came from expanded TCRs than from controls.

Sequenced here: whole blood, sampled in connection with sensitization to the hapten diphenylcyclopropenone (DPC). This clonotype originated in a woman under 30 with alopecia areata. Some clones in this sample may be carry-over from other donors' samples. This chain uses TRBV20-1 with TRBJ2-1, with TRBD2 matching 8 bases. In DNA form, the CDR3 reads TGCAGTGGCGAGCGGGGGACCAGAGACAATGAGCAGTTCTTC. It codes for CSGERGTRDNEQFF.